This T cell receptor beta chain was sequenced for a study of control samples from healthy donors and cancer patients. Trimming pared 4 bases from V and 4 bases from J, leaving 11 bases between. The CDR3 is 14 amino acids. Germline V gene data show CDR1 as LGHDT and CDR2 as YNNKEL (reference sequence). Measured with immunoSEQ multiplex PCR; TCRdb has only the in-frame clones, and not every one. This sample has around 81,000 clones, with 85% to 95% found just once. Sequencing input: blood. The TCR comes from a woman under 40 in good health. The chain uses TRBV3-1 (or the pseudogene TRBV3-2) and TRBJ1-3, with D perhaps matching TRBD1 (6 bases). Here the CDR3 reads CASSPRDNGNTIYF. The CDR3 DNA follows: TGTGCCAGCAGCCCCCGGGACAACGGAAACACCATATATTTT.